The rows below give T cell receptor beta chains drawn from one sample of a study of cytomegalovirus exposure and HLA in healthy donors. TCRdb's table, derived via immunoSEQ multiplex PCR, lists solely in-frame clones and lacks some. The top ten hold less than 2.5% of the sample, which has roughly 200,000 clones, almost 85% seen once. Sequencing input: PBMCs. Receptors originate from a woman aged 45-60 years in good health and CMV-seronegative. The CDR3 runs from the conserved cysteine through the conserved F or W. The D gene is left open where the match is weak. The listing skips clone size in some rows; elsewhere it reads once, few, many or a size class.

d_gene: .
v_gene: TRBV28
abundance: .
j_gene: TRBJ1-1
CDR3aa: CASSFLSTEAFF
CDR3nt: TGTGCCAGCAGTTTCCTGTCCACTGAAGCTTTCTTT

d_gene: .
v_gene: TRBV27
abundance: .
j_gene: TRBJ1-2
CDR3aa: CASSSIQGSGGYTF
CDR3nt: TGTGCCAGCAGCTCTATTCAGGGTTCTGGAGGCTACACCTTC

d_gene: TRBD2
v_gene: TRBV30
abundance: .
j_gene: TRBJ2-4
CDR3aa: CAWSSGLAETVDIQYF
CDR3nt: TGTGCCTGGAGCTCTGGACTAGCGGAGACAGTTGACATTCAGTACTTC

d_gene: TRBD2
v_gene: TRBV18
abundance: .
j_gene: TRBJ2-7
CDR3aa: CASSSATSGSYEQYF
CDR3nt: TGTGCCAGCTCCTCTGCGACTAGCGGGAGTTACGAGCAGTACTTC

d_gene: TRBD2
v_gene: TRBV11-3
abundance: .
j_gene: TRBJ2-1
CDR3aa: CASSSGGLAGLSEQFF
CDR3nt: TGTGCCAGCAGCTCCGGGGGGCTAGCGGGACTTAGTGAGCAGTTCTTC

d_gene: TRBD2
v_gene: TRBV7-9
abundance: .
j_gene: TRBJ2-2
CDR3aa: CASSPRLAGTFTGELFF
CDR3nt: TGTGCCAGCAGCCCCAGACTAGCGGGGACCTTCACCGGGGAGCTGTTTTTT

d_gene: .
v_gene: TRBV30
abundance: .
j_gene: TRBJ1-2
CDR3aa: CAWRRADYGYTF
CDR3nt: TGTGCCTGGAGGCGTGCCGACTATGGCTACACCTTC

d_gene: .
v_gene: TRBV28
abundance: .
j_gene: TRBJ1-1
CDR3aa: CASSRSRNPGTEAFF
CDR3nt: TGTGCCAGCAGCCGGTCGCGGAACCCGGGGACTGAAGCTTTCTTT

d_gene: TRBD1
v_gene: TRBV6-5
abundance: .
j_gene: TRBJ1-1
CDR3aa: CASSRPGQESFRAFF
CDR3nt: TGTGCCAGCAGTCGCCCGGGACAGGAAAGTTTCCGAGCTTTCTTT

d_gene: TRBD1
v_gene: TRBV11-1
abundance: .
j_gene: TRBJ2-3
CDR3aa: CASSDSQGARPDTQYF
CDR3nt: TGTGCCAGCAGCGACTCGCAGGGGGCGCGCCCAGATACGCAGTATTTT

d_gene: TRBD1
v_gene: TRBV9
abundance: .
j_gene: TRBJ1-2
CDR3aa: CASSVPRTGLDGYTF
CDR3nt: TGTGCCAGCAGCGTACCCAGGACAGGGTTGGACGGCTACACCTTC

d_gene: .
v_gene: TRBV6-6
abundance: .
j_gene: TRBJ2-3
CDR3aa: CASSYEALSTDTQYF
CDR3nt: TGTGCCAGCAGTTATGAGGCCCTTAGCACAGATACGCAGTATTTT

d_gene: TRBD1
v_gene: TRBV14
abundance: .
j_gene: TRBJ1-1
CDR3aa: CASSPRQGLVNTEAFF
CDR3nt: TGTGCCAGCAGCCCTAGACAGGGGTTGGTAAACACTGAAGCTTTCTTT

d_gene: TRBD2
v_gene: TRBV27
abundance: .
j_gene: TRBJ2-1
CDR3aa: CASSSQREREQFF
CDR3nt: TGTGCCAGCAGTTCCCAGCGGGAGCGTGAGCAGTTCTTC

d_gene: .
v_gene: TRBV6-1
abundance: .
j_gene: TRBJ1-1
CDR3aa: CASSDRGGANTEAFF
CDR3nt: TGTGCCAGCAGTGACCGAGGGGGTGCGAACACTGAAGCTTTCTTT

d_gene: .
v_gene: TRBV28
abundance: few
j_gene: TRBJ2-7
CDR3aa: CASSFRGRPYEQYF
CDR3nt: TGTGCCAGCAGCTTCCGGGGAAGACCCTACGAGCAGTACTTC

d_gene: .
v_gene: TRBV6-1
abundance: once
j_gene: TRBJ1-6
CDR3aa: CASSEDSNNSPLHF
CDR3nt: TGTGCCAGCAGTGAAGACAGTAATAATTCACCCCTCCACTTT

d_gene: TRBD2
v_gene: TRBV6-1
abundance: once
j_gene: TRBJ2-5
CDR3aa: CASSVGGTRETQYF
CDR3nt: TGTGCCAGCAGTGTGGGGGGGACGCGAGAGACCCAGTACTTC

d_gene: .
v_gene: TRBV4-3
abundance: .
j_gene: TRBJ2-1
CDR3aa: CASSQVSRHEQFF
CDR3nt: TGCGCCAGCAGCCAAGTGTCGCGGCATGAGCAGTTCTTC

d_gene: TRBD1
v_gene: TRBV5-4
abundance: .
j_gene: TRBJ1-5
CDR3aa: CASSLGGGTNQPQHF
CDR3nt: TGTGCCAGCAGCTTGGGAGGGGGCACCAATCAGCCCCAGCATTTT

d_gene: TRBD2
v_gene: TRBV5-4
abundance: .
j_gene: TRBJ2-3
CDR3aa: CASSLTGLAGAINTDTQYF
CDR3nt: TGTGCCAGCAGCTTGACGGGGCTAGCGGGAGCAATCAACACAGATACGCAGTATTTT

d_gene: .
v_gene: TRBV27
abundance: .
j_gene: TRBJ2-6
CDR3aa: CASSPNRDPRANVLTF
CDR3nt: TGTGCCAGCAGTCCAAACAGGGATCCGAGGGCCAACGTCCTGACTTTC

d_gene: .
v_gene: TRBV28
abundance: .
j_gene: TRBJ1-4
CDR3aa: CASSPRTENEKLFF
CDR3nt: TGTGCCAGCAGTCCACGGACTGAGAATGAAAAACTGTTTTTT

d_gene: TRBD2
v_gene: TRBV7-2
abundance: .
j_gene: TRBJ2-1
CDR3aa: CASSPGGSGRYNEQFF
CDR3nt: TGTGCCAGCAGCCCCGGAGGTAGCGGGAGGTACAATGAGCAGTTCTTC

d_gene: .
v_gene: TRBV7-9
abundance: .
j_gene: TRBJ1-4
CDR3aa: CASSLGNPRTGFYEKLFF
CDR3nt: TGTGCCAGCAGCTTAGGGAACCCTCGAACAGGGTTTTATGAAAAACTGTTTTTT

d_gene: .
v_gene: TRBV10-2
abundance: few
j_gene: TRBJ1-1
CDR3aa: CASSEAATEAFF
CDR3nt: TGCGCCAGCAGTGAGGCGGCCACTGAAGCTTTCTTT

d_gene: TRBD1
v_gene: TRBV7-2
abundance: .
j_gene: TRBJ1-1
CDR3aa: CASSRRGLVNTEAFF
CDR3nt: TGTGCCAGCAGCCGCAGGGGGCTAGTGAACACTGAAGCTTTCTTT

d_gene: TRBD1
v_gene: TRBV5-1
abundance: few
j_gene: TRBJ1-3
CDR3aa: CASKDRLYGNTIYF
CDR3nt: TGTGCCAGCAAGGACAGGCTTTACGGAAACACCATATATTTT

d_gene: .
v_gene: TRBV6-1
abundance: .
j_gene: TRBJ1-3
CDR3aa: CASSEARGNTIYF
CDR3nt: TGTGCCAGCAGTGAAGCGCGGGGAAACACCATATATTTT

d_gene: .
v_gene: TRBV28
abundance: .
j_gene: TRBJ1-2
CDR3aa: CASSYPGDYGYTF
CDR3nt: TGTGCCAGCAGTTACCCAGGGGACTATGGCTACACCTTC

d_gene: TRBD1
v_gene: TRBV5-1
abundance: .
j_gene: TRBJ2-5
CDR3aa: CASSPGQVETQYF
CDR3nt: TGCGCCAGCTCGCCGGGACAGGTAGAGACCCAGTACTTC